This entry concerns a single TCR beta chain. Its cognate antigen is unknown. Repertoires were generated with immunoSEQ multiplex PCR, while TCRdb's copy carries only in-frame clones and drops some. The sample lists 150,000 to 200,000 clones; approximately 88% were seen once. The record originates from a study of T cell responses to AZD1222 COVID-19 vaccine. The overall study: Timing groups of about 4 and about 12 weeks for second doses were pooled. Findings of the study overall: Epitopes outside B.1.351 and B.1.1.7 mutated regions reportedly drew nearly half of spike TCRs.

The ends lost 4 bases at V and 0 bases at J; junction bases unmatched: 6. The CDR3 contains 16 residues. Germline V CDR1 and CDR2: LGHNA, YSLEER. This sequence was found in an adult in good health. This specimen consisted of peripheral blood, obtained on day 0 of AZD1222 vaccination. The J gene is TRBJ2-1, the V gene TRBV4-3; 7 nucleotides line up with TRBD2. Written as DNA, the CDR3 is TGCGCCAGCAGCCCTCGGGTAGCGGGCTCCTACAATGAGCAGTTCTTC. Translated: CASSPRVAGSYNEQFF.